These 25 T cell receptor beta chains came from one sample sequenced in a study of Ad26.COV2.S vaccination and SARS-CoV-2 variants. Here immunoSEQ multiplex PCR was the method, and the copy in TCRdb shows in-frame clones only, minus some. This sample has about 400,000 clones, with roughly 90% found just once. Treatment described: some 19 received Ad26.COV2.S at low or high dose, single or two shots; about 5 received placebo; per-sample allocation not given. Collection of samples fell on day 63 after the first vaccine or placebo injection. The specimen was peripheral blood, collected in a trial of Ad26.COV2.S vaccine versus placebo. Receptors were obtained from a person between 18 and 65 years old who received the Ad26.COV2.S COVID-19 vaccine or a placebo.

The chain recombines TRBV6-5 with TRBJ2-1, with 11 bases aligning to TRBD2. V lost 6 bases, J lost 3 bases, and 4 bases stayed unmatched. The CDR3 has 15 residues. Germline CDR1 MNHEY, CDR2 SVGAGI. CDR3 region: CASSLTSGDYNEQFF. The CDR3, as DNA: TGTGCCAGCAGCTTGACTAGCGGGGACTACAATGAGCAGTTCTTC.

The V and J genes are TRBV7-6 and TRBJ2-5; D gene unclear. CDR1 is SGHVS and CDR2 is FNYEAQ in the germline V gene. V was clipped by 6 bases and J by 5 bases, with 7 bases between them. The CDR3 contains 11 residues. The CDR3 coding sequence is TGTGCCAGCAGTGCGCGGGAGACCCAGTACTTC. Translating gives CASSARETQYF.

CDR3 residues: CAISEGRGGGTSGYNEQFF. The DNA of the CDR3 is TGTGCCATCAGTGAGGGTCGAGGCGGCGGGACTAGCGGCTACAATGAGCAGTTCTTC. V usage is TRBV10-3 and J usage is TRBJ2-1, with TRBD2 identical over 11 bases. CDR1 is ENHRY, CDR2 SYGVKD, per germline. The CDR3 extends over 19 amino acids. J gave up 3 bases and V 2 bases, and 12 bases lay outside the gene matches.

V is TRBV5-1 and J is TRBJ1-1; D gene unclear. Germline CDR1 reads SGHRS; CDR2 reads YFSETQ. V lost 2 bases to trimming and J lost 4 bases, with 12 bases between them. This CDR3 has 14 residues. The CDR3 DNA follows: TGCGCCAGCAGCTTACTCAAGGATACCACTGAAGCTTTCTTT. Its translation: CASSLLKDTTEAFF.

The chain carries TRBV5-4 and TRBJ2-7; a possible D gene is TRBD2 (6 bases). CDR1 and CDR2 from the germline V gene are SGHNT and YYREEE (reference sequence). Trimming stripped 5 bases from V and 3 bases from J, with 15 bases between. CDR3 length: 14 amino acids. The CDR3 loop reads CASSRHAGNYEQYF. Here the CDR3 DNA reads TGTGCCAGCAGTCGCCACGCGGGAAACTACGAGCAGTACTTC.

This clone was recorded a few times. This sequence joins TRBV5-5 and TRBJ2-5; no clear D. Trimming took 2 bases from V and 2 from J, leaving 1 base between them. Germline V lookup: CDR1 SGHKS, CDR2 YYEKEE (reference sequence). The CDR3 is 11 amino acids. CDR3 in amino acids: CASSLQETQYF. The CDR3, as DNA: TGTGCCAGCAGCTTACAAGAGACCCAGTACTTC. Drawing the rest from reference TRBV5-5 and TRBJ2-5, the complete variable domain is DAGVTQSPTHLIKTRGQQVTLRCSPISGHKSVSWYQQVLGQGPQFIFQYYEKEERGRGNFPDRFSARQFPNYSSELNVNALLLGDSALYLCASSLQETQYFGPGTRLLVL.

This chain connects TRBV6-5 to TRBJ2-1; a possible D gene is TRBD1 (7 bases). The CDR3 loop spans 11 amino acids. Germline assignment: CDR1 MNHEY and CDR2 SVGAGI. V shed 6 bases and J shed 10 bases, with 10 bases lying between them. CDR3 nucleotides: TGTGCCAGCAGGGCAGGGGGGGAGCAGTTCTTC. Protein product: CASRAGGEQFF.

The rearrangement links TRBV10-3 to TRBJ2-3; TRBD1 is a possible D gene (6 bases). Germline CDR1 is ENHRY and CDR2 is SYGVKD. The CDR3 has 13 amino acids. V was cut by 9 bases and J by 1 base, with 11 bases left in between. CDR3 protein: CAMRTVGTDTQYF. The CDR3 DNA is TGTGCCATGAGGACAGTCGGCACAGATACGCAGTATTTT.

This sequence joins TRBV5-4 and TRBJ1-3, with D perhaps TRBD1 (6 bases). The germline CDR1 and CDR2 sequences are SGHNT and YYREEE (reference sequence). The V end lost 0 bases, the J end lost 2 bases, and 12 bases lay between the germline ends. This CDR3 has 16 residues. CDR3 region: CASSLAEGGPGNTIYF. The DNA of the CDR3 is TGTGCCAGCAGCTTGGCGGAGGGGGGCCCTGGAAACACCATATATTTT.

This clone was seen many times. The chain is built from TRBV7-6 and TRBJ1-5; D not resolved. The germline CDR1 and CDR2 sequences are SGHVS and FNYEAQ. CDR3 length: 15 amino acids. Trimming removed 3 bases from V and 6 bases from J, with 15 bases in between. The CDR3 loop is CASSFGPGGGQPQHF. The CDR3 DNA reads as TGTGCCAGCAGCTTTGGACCTGGTGGAGGTCAGCCCCAGCATTTT.

The genes are TRBV5-6 and TRBJ2-5; D call uncertain. The CDR3 length is 14 residues. V gave up 1 base and J gave up 5 bases, with 12 bases separating them. The germline CDR1 and CDR2 sequences are SGHDT and YYEEEE. DNA for the CDR3: TGTGCCAGCAGCTTGAGGACCGCAAGTGAGACCCAGTACTTC. Its translation: CASSLRTASETQYF.

This chain links TRBV28 with TRBJ1-6, with unresolved D. Germline V gives CDR1 MDHEN, CDR2 SYDVKM. Trimming removed 3 bases from V and 8 bases from J, with 8 bases in between. The CDR3 loop spans 13 amino acids. DNA of the CDR3: TGTGCCAGCAGTTTGCTGGGTTATTCACCCCTCCACTTT. Translated: CASSLLGYSPLHF. The variable domain in full, completed from reference TRBV28 and TRBJ1-6, reads DVKVTQSSRYLVKRTGEKVFLECVQDMDHENMFWYRQDPGLGLRLIYFSYDVKMKEKGDIPEGYSVSREKKERFSLILESASTNQTSMYLCASSLLGYSPLHFGNGTRLTVT.

The J gene is TRBJ1-1, the V gene TRBV5-1; D remains ambiguous. V was shortened by 4 bases and J by 0 bases, with 19 bases between the two germline ends. This CDR3 is 17 amino acids long. In germline, CDR1 is SGHRS, CDR2 YFSETQ. The CDR3: CASSRQLAQGMNTEAFF. CDR3 in DNA: TGCGCCAGCAGCCGTCAACTGGCCCAAGGCATGAACACTGAAGCTTTCTTT. Complete variable domain (other parts from reference TRBV5-1 and TRBJ1-1): KAGVTQTPRYLIKTRGQQVTLSCSPISGHRSVSWYQQTPGQGLQFLFEYFSETQRNKGNFPGRFSGRQFSNSRSEMNVSTLELGDSALYLCASSRQLAQGMNTEAFFGQGTRLTVV.

J is TRBJ1-2 and V is TRBV10-3; D gene ambiguous. V was clipped by 2 bases and J by 4 bases, with 8 bases between them. The length of the CDR3 is 13 residues. Germline CDR1 ENHRY, CDR2 SYGVKD. CDR3 sequence (DNA): TGTGCCATCAGTGAGGCAGGCACCTATGGCTACACCTTC. This encodes CAISEAGTYGYTF.

The J gene is TRBJ2-1, the V gene TRBV10-2; D uncertain. Per the germline V gene, CDR1 is WSHSY and CDR2 is SAAADI. The V gene lost 4 bases and the J gene lost 9 bases, with 10 bases spanning the gap. There are 12 residues in the CDR3. This chain's CDR3 is CASSVTGSEQFF. The CDR3 region has the DNA TGCGCCAGCAGTGTTACCGGAAGTGAGCAGTTCTTC.

The chain links TRBV27 to TRBJ1-3, with TRBD1 matching 7 bases. V gave up 5 bases and J gave up 4 bases; unmatched junction bases: 2. The length of the CDR3 is 13 residues. Germline CDR1 reads MNHEY; CDR2 reads SMNVEV (reference sequence). CDR3 residues: CASSRQGGNTIYF. DNA of the CDR3: TGTGCCAGCAGTAGACAGGGCGGAAACACCATATATTTT.

The chain has TRBV12-3 or TRBV12-4 and TRBJ1-2, with D hard to call. V lost 3 bases and J 6 bases, leaving 11 bases between the germline ends. The CDR3 is made up of 13 amino acids. This chain's CDR3 is CASSLDVGDGYTF. CDR3 nucleotides: TGTGCCAGCAGTTTGGACGTCGGGGATGGCTACACCTTC.

The chain has TRBV28 and TRBJ1-4; D possibly corresponds to TRBD1 (5 bases). The germline V gene encodes CDR1 MDHEN and CDR2 SYDVKM. The CDR3 contains 14 residues. The chain's CDR3 is CACREEGRSEKLFF. CDR3 in DNA: TGTGCTTGCCGGGAGGAGGGGCGGTCGGAAAAACTGTTTTTT.

V usage is TRBV3-1 (or the pseudogene TRBV3-2) and J usage is TRBJ2-5; D possibly corresponds to TRBD1 (6 bases). This CDR3 region has 15 residues. Germline V lookup: CDR1 LGHDT, CDR2 YNNKEL (reference sequence). Trimming removed 3 bases from V and 3 bases from J, with 14 bases in between. Here the CDR3 reads CASSQVRHREETQYF. CDR3 DNA: TGTGCCAGCAGCCAGGTGCGACACAGGGAAGAGACCCAGTACTTC.

The rearrangement links TRBV25-1 to TRBJ1-6; D is possibly TRBD1 (6 bases). The germline V and J ends were trimmed by 4 bases and 10 bases, with 11 bases remaining between them. Germline V CDR1 and CDR2: MGHDK, SYGVNS. The CDR3 consists of 13 residues. The CDR3 is CASSVQGRSPLHF. The CDR3 DNA follows: TGTGCCAGCAGTGTGCAGGGGAGGTCACCCCTCCACTTT.

This chain uses TRBV5-1 with TRBJ1-4; D possibly corresponds to TRBD1 (6 bases). There are 15 residues in the CDR3. V lost 2 bases to trimming and J lost 3 bases, with 11 bases between them. The germline V gene encodes CDR1 SGHRS and CDR2 YFSETQ. CDR3 sequence (DNA): TGCGCCAGCAGCTTTGGGGGGCCAGCTAATGAAAAACTGTTTTTT. Protein: CASSFGGPANEKLFF.

The CDR3 DNA is TGTGCTAGTGCCCTCGGAATCTCCTACGAGCAGTACTTC. Translating gives CASALGISYEQYF. This chain connects TRBV12-5 to TRBJ2-7, with D uncertain. The germline V gene encodes CDR1 LGHNT and CDR2 FRNRAP. The ends were cut back, 7 bases at V and 0 bases at J, with 10 bases in the middle. The CDR3 has 13 residues. The full variable domain, with the rest looked up from reference TRBV12-5 and TRBJ2-7, is DARVTQTPRHKVTEMGQEVTMRCQPILGHNTVFWYRQTMMQGLELLAYFRNRAPLDDSGMPKDRFSAEMPDATLATLKIQPSEPRDSAVYFCASALGISYEQYFGPGTRLTVT.

The chain carries TRBV6-1 and TRBJ2-7, with D perhaps being TRBD1 or TRBD2 (6 bases each). CDR3 length equals 16 residues. CDR1 MNHNS and CDR2 SASEGT come from the germline V gene. Trimming removed 4 bases from V and 6 bases from J, with 22 bases in between. The CDR3 sequence is CASSALSGAIGPEQYF. The CDR3 DNA reads as TGTGCCAGCAGTGCTTTGTCGGGGGCGATTGGGCCCGAGCAGTACTTC.

The table lists this clone with a count of one. The rearrangement links TRBV4-2 to TRBJ2-3, with 11 bases matching TRBD2. J lost 3 bases, V lost 4 bases, and 9 bases had no gene match. Germline V gene sequence: CDR1 LGHNA, CDR2 YNFKEQ. This CDR3 is 17 amino acids long. The CDR3 loop reads CASSPELAGGPTDTQYF. CDR3 bases: TGTGCCAGCAGCCCCGAATTAGCGGGAGGGCCGACAGATACGCAGTATTTT.

The rearrangement joins TRBV5-1 to TRBJ2-1, with 10 bases that match TRBD2. The CDR3 is 15 amino acids. Germline CDR1 and CDR2: SGHRS and YFSETQ. The V gene end was trimmed by 0 bases and the J gene end by 9 bases; junction bases not matched to a gene: 6. The CDR3 bases are TGCGCCAGCAGCTTGGACCTAGCGGGAGTTGGTGAGCAGTTCTTC. Translated, it gives CASSLDLAGVGEQFF.